The 20 T cell receptor beta chains given below trace back to one sample, sequenced in a study of shared T cell receptors in the human thymus. Sequencing was performed with immunoSEQ multiplex PCR; in TCRdb, only in-frame clones are kept and a portion is missing. The sample yields some 660,000 clones, approximately 89% seen once. These data were also filed under a second study, of human thymus T cells.

Sequenced: thymocytes. The receptors shown here come from a boy in the first two years of life with a congenital heart defect.

In the case of this clone: The sample contains more than one DNA sequence encoding this CDR3. This rearrangement joins TRBV5-1 to TRBJ2-1; TRBD2 agrees at 8 bases. The CDR3 contains 16 residues. CDR1 and CDR2 from the germline V gene are SGHRS and YFSETQ. V dropped 0 bases and J dropped 3; count of bases not matched to a gene: 5. CDR3 sequence reads: CASSLGSLAGYNEQFF. The CDR3 bases are TGCGCCAGCAGCTTGGGTAGCCTAGCGGGCTACAATGAGCAGTTCTTC.

The chain combines TRBV29-1 with TRBJ1-2; weak D call: TRBD1 (5 bases). The V gene lost 6 bases and the J gene lost 4 bases, with 9 bases spanning the gap. CDR3 length equals 11 residues. Germline assignment: CDR1 SQVTM and CDR2 ANQGSEA. CDR3 nucleotide sequence: TGCAGCGTCTCGGACACCTATGGCTACACCTTC. Amino acids: CSVSDTYGYTF.

The genes are TRBV7-3 and TRBJ2-5, with D possibly TRBD2 on 5 matching bases. The germline gives CDR1 SGHTA, CDR2 FQGTGA. The CDR3 is 15 amino acids. V dropped 5 bases and J dropped 4 bases, with 17 bases sitting between them. The CDR3 reads CASSHRGVGGETQYF. The CDR3 nucleotides are TGTGCCAGCAGCCACCGTGGGGTAGGAGGAGAGACCCAGTACTTC.

The chain uses TRBV27 and TRBJ1-3; TRBD1 might be the D (5 bases). Germline-derived CDR1 and CDR2 are MNHEY and SMNVEV (reference sequence). This CDR3 spans 15 amino acids. Between the trimmed V and J ends, which lost 2 bases and 0 bases, there was a span of 8 bases. The CDR3 sequence: CASSLGGGSGNTIYF. As DNA, the CDR3 is TGTGCCAGCAGTTTAGGGGGAGGCTCTGGAAACACCATATATTTT.

The J gene is TRBJ1-4, the V gene TRBV5-8; TRBD1 is a possible D gene (5 bases). CDR3 length: 15 residues. Deletions cut 1 base from V and 10 bases from J, with 17 bases between. Germline lookup yields CDR1 SGHTS and CDR2 YDEGEE. The CDR3 loop is CASSLWYMVGGKLFF. The CDR3 DNA reads TGTGCCAGCAGCTTGTGGTATATGGTCGGGGGAAAACTGTTTTTT.

The chain employs TRBV19 and TRBJ1-5, with D tentatively TRBD1 (5 bases). The CDR3 is made up of 17 amino acids. V lost 4 bases, J lost 5 bases, and 21 bases lay in between. Germline loops: CDR1 LNHDA, CDR2 SQIVND (reference sequence). The CDR3 loop is CASSKGLIPPPHQPQHF. Written as DNA, the CDR3 is TGTGCCAGTAGTAAGGGACTCATTCCACCTCCCCATCAGCCCCAGCATTTT.

The sample holds a few counts of this clone. V and J are TRBV7-9 and TRBJ2-1; TRBD2 matches at 7 bases. With 1 base clipped from V and 5 bases from J, the junction kept 8 bases outside the gene matches. This CDR3 has 16 amino acids. Germline V gene sequence: CDR1 SEHNR, CDR2 FQNEAQ (reference sequence). CDR3 sequence: CASSLVIFGLDNEQFF. The CDR3 region has the DNA TGTGCCAGCAGCTTAGTTATATTCGGACTAGACAATGAGCAGTTCTTC.

The rearrangement uses TRBV5-6 and TRBJ2-2, with 11 bases fitting TRBD1. The germline V gene has CDR1 SGHDT and CDR2 YYEEEE. The V segment lost 3 bases and the J segment 6 bases; nucleotides outside the gene matches: 7. The CDR3 contains 16 residues. DNA of the CDR3: TGTGCCAGCAGCTCTAGGACAGGGGGCGACTCCGGGGAGCTGTTTTTT. Amino acids: CASSSRTGGDSGELFF. Looking up the rest from reference TRBV5-6 and TRBJ2-2 gives the full variable domain: DAGVTQSPTHLIKTRGQQVTLRCSPKSGHDTVSWYQQALGQGPQFIFQYYEEEERQRGNFPDRFSGHQFPNYSSELNVNALLLGDSALYLCASSSRTGGDSGELFFGEGSRLTVL.

The V gene is TRBV15, the J gene TRBJ1-5; D unresolved. V lost 1 base and J 0 bases, leaving 13 bases between the germline ends. Germline loops: CDR1 LNHNV, CDR2 YYDKDF (reference sequence). CDR3 size: 17 residues. The CDR3 is CATSRVPYGGSNQPQHF. CDR3 bases: TGTGCCACCAGCAGAGTTCCCTATGGAGGTAGCAATCAGCCCCAGCATTTT.

The V and J genes are TRBV30 and TRBJ2-5; D gene uncertain. The CDR3 is made up of 15 amino acids. Trimming removed 2 bases from V and 2 bases from J, with 15 bases in between. Germline loops: CDR1 GTSNPN, CDR2 SVGIG (reference sequence). The CDR3 coding sequence is TGTGCCTGGAGTACTATGACGGTAAAACAAGAGACCCAGTACTTC. Residues: CAWSTMTVKQETQYF.

The genes are TRBV4-3 and TRBJ2-7; 11 bases map to TRBD2. The CDR3 runs 17 residues. The germline V gene encodes CDR1 LGHNA and CDR2 YSLEER. With 2 bases clipped from V and 3 bases from J, the junction kept 9 bases outside the gene matches. The CDR3 bases are TGCGCCAGCAGCCAATCCACGACTAGCGGGGAAAGCTACGAGCAGTACTTC. It translates to CASSQSTTSGESYEQYF.

This clone was seen a single time. This chain connects TRBV4-3 to TRBJ2-7, with 9 bases that match TRBD2. The V gene end was trimmed by 1 base and the J gene end by 5 bases; junction bases not matched to a gene: 9. CDR1 is LGHNA and CDR2 is YSLEER in the germline V gene. The CDR3 has 16 residues. The CDR3 bases are TGCGCCAGCAGCCAAGTCTGGGGCGGGAGGGCCGACGAGCAGTACTTC. Its protein product is CASSQVWGGRADEQYF.

V usage is TRBV5-4 and J usage is TRBJ2-2, with D possibly TRBD1 on 7 matching bases. V was trimmed by 4 bases and J by 1 base, leaving 14 bases between them. This CDR3 is 16 amino acids long. Germline CDR1 reads SGHNT; CDR2 reads YYREEE (reference sequence). CDR3 nucleotides: TGTGCCAGCAGCGGCGGGACAGCGAAGAACACCGGGGAGCTGTTTTTT. Translating gives CASSGGTAKNTGELFF.

The rearrangement joins TRBV7-2 to TRBJ1-1, with 12 bases matching TRBD1. Germline trimming cut 7 bases from V and 7 bases from J; bases unmatched to any gene: 7. CDR1 is SGHTA and CDR2 is FQGNSA in the germline V gene. The CDR3 sequence is 14 residues long. The CDR3: CASTPGQGAGEAFF. The CDR3 DNA sequence: TGTGCCAGCACCCCGGGACAGGGGGCGGGTGAAGCTTTCTTT. The entire variable domain, with the rest obtained from reference TRBV7-2 and TRBJ1-1, is as follows: GAGVSQSPSNKVTEKGKDVELRCDPISGHTALYWYRQSLGQGLEFLIYFQGNSAPDKSGLPSDRFSAERTGGSVSTLTIQRTQQEDSAVYLCASTPGQGAGEAFFGQGTRLTVV.

This clone was found a few times. V gene TRBV29-1 combines with J gene TRBJ1-1; D unclear. Germline assignment: CDR1 SQVTM and CDR2 ANQGSEA. The CDR3 contains 12 residues. Deletions cut 7 bases from V and 0 bases from J, with 9 bases between. The CDR3 sequence is CSAEIMNTEAFF. In DNA, the CDR3 is TGCAGCGCCGAGATCATGAACACTGAAGCTTTCTTT. Using reference TRBV29-1 and TRBJ1-1 for the parts outside the CDR3, the full variable domain is SAVISQKPSRDICQRGTSLTIQCQVDSQVTMMFWYRQQPGQSLTLIATANQGSEATYESGFVIDKFPISRPNLTFSTLTVSNMSPEDSSIYLCSAEIMNTEAFFGQGTRLTVV.

V gene TRBV4-1 combines with J gene TRBJ2-7; D gene uncertain. The ends were cut back, 2 bases at V and 5 bases at J, with 16 bases in the middle. This CDR3 region has 15 residues. Germline V gene sequence: CDR1 MGHRA, CDR2 YSYEKL. The CDR3 loop is CASSQSQAFRDEQYF. DNA for the CDR3: TGCGCCAGCAGCCAATCCCAGGCGTTTAGAGACGAGCAGTACTTC.

The chain is built from TRBV4-3 and TRBJ1-1, with D unresolved. Germline values: CDR1 LGHNA, CDR2 YSLEER. The CDR3 loop spans 14 amino acids. V lost 0 bases to trimming and J lost 11 bases, with 16 bases between them. This chain's CDR3 is CASSQDFNPNGAFF. The CDR3 DNA reads as TGCGCCAGCAGCCAAGATTTTAATCCGAACGGGGCTTTCTTT.

The chain has TRBV28 and TRBJ2-7, with D possibly matching TRBD1 (5 bases). This CDR3 has 13 residues. The V end lost 5 bases, the J end lost 3 bases, and 11 bases lay between the germline ends. Per the germline V gene, CDR1 is MDHEN and CDR2 is SYDVKM. CDR3 in amino acids: CASSPLQGYEQYF. Written as DNA, the CDR3 is TGTGCCAGCAGTCCCCTTCAGGGCTACGAGCAGTACTTC.

There are a few counts of this clone. The J gene is TRBJ2-1, the V gene TRBV9, with D possibly being TRBD2 (5 bases). The CDR3 extends over 17 amino acids. V dropped 0 bases and J dropped 0 bases, with 13 bases sitting between them. Germline V lookup: CDR1 SGDLS, CDR2 YYNGEE. CDR3 in DNA: TGTGCCAGCAGCGTAGAGGGCGAGCGGAGCTCCTACAATGAGCAGTTCTTC. Amino acids: CASSVEGERSSYNEQFF.

The chain recombines TRBV6-5 with TRBJ2-5; 12 nucleotides align to TRBD2. Germline V gene data show CDR1 as MNHEY and CDR2 as SVGAGI. The CDR3 covers 15 residues. V shed 2 bases and J 5 bases; nucleotides not matched to a gene: 3. CDR3 nucleotides: TGTGCCAGCAGTTACCTAGCGGGGGGGCGGGAGACCCAGTACTTC. As protein: CASSYLAGGRETQYF.